This TCR beta chain was documented in a study of blood T cell repertoires in COVID-19. About the research overall: The United States, Italy and Spain supplied acute and convalescent COVID-19 samples. Sources were T cells, B-cell-depleted T cells, or PBMCs; the material itself was cDNA or gDNA.

Trimming removed 6 bases at V and 4 bases at J, with 16 bases between. The CDR3 has 15 residues. Germline V gene data show CDR1 as MNHEY and CDR2 as SMNVEV (reference sequence). In the authors' methods: Reference gene primer amplification gave nucleated cell count estimates. The protocol was immunoSEQ multiplex PCR, while the TCRdb copy is restricted to in-frame clones and leaves out a portion. V, J and clone size are those of that table, while D and trimming were read from the DNA. The sample lists some 310,000 clones; roughly 90% were seen once. A Seattle source enrolled patients during active infection and followed them longitudinally.

This TCR derives from a woman aged 25 to 39 with COVID-19, enrolled during active disease. The sample was peripheral blood. The chain employs TRBV27 and TRBJ1-5; D might be TRBD1 (6 bases). The CDR3 DNA reads TGTGCCAGCAGCTATACACAGGGCTCTAATCAGCCCCAGCATTTT. Its translation: CASSYTQGSNQPQHF.